What follows are 7 T cell receptor beta chains derived from one specimen sequenced in a study of vaccination and CD4 T cells after COVID-19. No antigen is known for these receptors. Sequenced with the Oncomine TCR Beta short-read assay was DNA taken from cultured CD4+ T cells. One entry per CDR3 protein results from TCRdb running MiXCR on the PCR reads. The sample holds some 11,000 distinct CDR3 sequences, roughly 21% seen once. Treatment described: roughly 10-day PBMC culture with coronavirus spike peptide pools or control peptides (ViraFEST assay). The material was CD4+ T cells from blood, cultured in vitro, obtained before SARS-CoV-2 vaccination. The receptors stem from a human donor who received a COVID-19 vaccine.

This clonotype occurred a few times. V is TRBV2 and J is TRBJ2-5, with D possibly being TRBD1 or TRBD2 (5 bases each). Germline V gene data show CDR1 as SNHLY and CDR2 as FYNNEI. V gave up 8 bases and J gave up 2 bases, with 15 bases separating them. The CDR3 is 14 amino acids. CDR3 DNA sequence: TGTGCCAGCGGGGGATTTACTAAACAAGAGACCCAGTACTTC. Residues: CASGGFTKQETQYF.

This chain joins TRBV11-3 and TRBJ2-1, with 9 positions matching TRBD1. The trim removed 5 bases at V and 1 base at J, leaving 3 bases unmatched. CDR1 is SGHNT and CDR2 is YENEEA in the germline V gene. The CDR3 contains 15 residues. In DNA, the CDR3 is TGTGCCAGCAGCGGACAGGGGTCGTCCTACAATGAGCAGTTCTTC. Translating gives CASSGQGSSYNEQFF.

This clonotype was found a few times. J is TRBJ1-1 and V is TRBV5-1, with D hard to call. Trimming took off 5 bases at V and 5 bases at J, with 16 bases between the two ends. The CDR3 sequence is 14 residues long. Germline V gene sequence: CDR1 SGHRS, CDR2 YFSETQ. Here the CDR3 DNA reads TGCGCCAGCAGATATCTCCCGGGGAGTACTGAAGCTTTCTTT. Encoded protein: CASRYLPGSTEAFF.

CDR3 region: CASSRGGRMNTEAFF. The CDR3 DNA is TGCGCCAGCAGCCGAGGGGGTCGAATGAACACTGAAGCTTTCTTT. This chain links TRBV5-1 with TRBJ1-1; D perhaps matches TRBD1 (6 bases). The CDR3 sequence is 15 residues long. With 4 bases removed from V and 0 bases from J, the gap between germline ends came to 13 bases. The germline gives CDR1 SGHRS, CDR2 YFSETQ.

The chain links TRBV6-1 to TRBJ1-5; the D gene is possibly TRBD1 (6 bases). The CDR3 is made up of 14 amino acids. The V gene lost 4 bases and the J gene lost 9 bases, with 16 bases spanning the gap. The germline CDR1 and CDR2 sequences are MNHNS and SASEGT. CDR3 protein: CASSVRTVWVPQHF. CDR3 nucleotide sequence: TGTGCCAGCAGTGTTAGGACAGTCTGGGTGCCCCAGCATTTT.

The rearrangement links TRBV12-3 or TRBV12-4 to TRBJ1-5, with 7 nucleotides matching TRBD1. Trimming at V came to 6 bases and at J to 2 bases, leaving 4 bases not matched to a gene. This CDR3 is 14 amino acids long. CDR3 bases: TGTGCCAGCAGGCAAACAGGGGGCAATCAGCCCCAGCATTTT. Translated, it gives CASRQTGGNQPQHF.

This clonotype was picked up a small number of times. J is TRBJ2-2 and V is TRBV6-5; perhaps D is TRBD1 or TRBD2 (5 bases each). V was trimmed by 1 base and J by 12 bases, leaving 12 bases between them. The germline V gene encodes CDR1 MNHEY and CDR2 SVGAGI. The CDR3 totals 13 residues. The CDR3: CASSYFRDAKLFF. CDR3 bases: TGTGCCAGCAGTTACTTCCGGGACGCTAAGCTGTTTTTT.